This T cell receptor beta chain was obtained from a study of blood T cell repertoires in COVID-19. The repertoire was sequenced with immunoSEQ multiplex PCR; TCRdb's copy has only in-frame clones and lacks some. The data show tens of thousands of clones, about 86% seen once. This clone turned up a few times. Looked up from germline, CDR1 is SQVTM and CDR2 is ANQGSEA. The V end lost 5 bases, the J end lost 7 bases, and 24 bases lay between the germline ends. The CDR3 length is 16 residues. J is TRBJ1-3 and V is TRBV29-1, with D possibly being TRBD1 (5 bases). Specimen: peripheral blood. The clonotype comes from a man at least 80 years old with acute or convalescent COVID-19. The CDR3: CSVQVDTFPLSNTIYF. The CDR3 DNA reads TGCAGCGTTCAAGTGGACACCTTTCCCCTCTCTAACACCATATATTTT.